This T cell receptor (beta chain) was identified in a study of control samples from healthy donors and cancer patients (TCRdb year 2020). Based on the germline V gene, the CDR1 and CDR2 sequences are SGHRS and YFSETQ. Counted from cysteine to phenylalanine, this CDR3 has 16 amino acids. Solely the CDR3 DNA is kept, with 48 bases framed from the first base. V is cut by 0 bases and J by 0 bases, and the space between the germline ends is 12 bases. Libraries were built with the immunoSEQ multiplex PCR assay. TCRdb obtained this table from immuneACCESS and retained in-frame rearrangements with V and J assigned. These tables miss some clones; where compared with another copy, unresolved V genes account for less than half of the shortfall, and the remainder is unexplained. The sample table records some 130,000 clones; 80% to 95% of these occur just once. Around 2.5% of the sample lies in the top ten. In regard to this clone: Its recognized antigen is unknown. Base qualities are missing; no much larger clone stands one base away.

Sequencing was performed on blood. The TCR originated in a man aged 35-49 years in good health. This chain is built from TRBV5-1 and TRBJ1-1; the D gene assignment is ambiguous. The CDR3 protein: CASSLGARNMNTEAFF. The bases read TGCGCCAGCAGCTTGGGCGCACGGAACATGAACACTGAAGCTTTCTTT. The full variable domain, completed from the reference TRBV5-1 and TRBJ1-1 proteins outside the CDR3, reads KAGVTQTPRYLIKTRGQQVTLSCSPISGHRSVSWYQQTPGQGLQFLFEYFSETQRNKGNFPGRFSGRQFSNSRSEMNVSTLELGDSALYLCASSLGARNMNTEAFFGQGTRLTVV.